Following are 14 T cell receptor beta chains from one sample sequenced in a study of T cell clonality in common variable immunodeficiency. Sequencing used immunoSEQ multiplex PCR; TCRdb keeps in-frame clones, though not all of them. Observed in the sample are about 37,000 clones, none of them singletons. The specimen sequenced was peripheral blood mononuclear cells. The receptors come from a person between 18 and 70 years old in good health.

This clone has a count of ten or more. The read halts 3 residues ahead of the CDR3 end, with the missing end drawn from the germline J gene. The chain employs TRBV10-1 and TRBJ1-1; D gene uncertain. V dropped 4 bases and J dropped 3 bases, with 12 bases sitting between them. CDR1 is WNHNN, CDR2 SYGVQD, per germline (reference sequence). This CDR3 contains 14 residues. This CDR3 is CASSVSLRDTEAFF. The covered CDR3 bases are TGCGCCAGCAGTGTAAGTCTGAGGGACACTGAA.

This clone was counted at least ten times. The CDR3 end falls 3 residues outside the read, so it is completed with the germline J gene. This chain links TRBV20-1 with TRBJ1-5, with TRBD1 as a possible D gene (6 bases). Germline V CDR1 and CDR2: DFQATT, SNEGSKA (reference sequence). Trimming stripped 5 bases from V and 5 bases from J, with 19 bases between. This CDR3 is 15 amino acids long. Partial CDR3 DNA: TGCAGTGCTGTACAGGGATCGGCCCTCGATCAGCCC. Encoded protein: CSAVQGSALDQP. The entire CDR3 protein reads CSAVQGSALDQPQHF.

This clone has more than one count but fewer than ten. Coverage ceases 3 residues before the CDR3 finishes, and the germline J gene fills in the end. V and J are TRBV5-1 and TRBJ2-5; possibly TRBD1 for D (6 bases). Germline assignment: CDR1 SGHRS and CDR2 YFSETQ. This CDR3 is built from 16 residues. Between the trimmed V and J ends, which lost 0 bases and 1 base, there was a span of 13 bases. The CDR3: CASSLESAGVQETQYF. The CDR3 DNA, read in part, is TGCGCCAGCAGCTTGGAAAGCGCAGGGGTCCAAGAGACC.

This clone was observed a handful of times. The read gets to within 3 residues of the CDR3 end, and the germline J gene fills in the rest. The chain couples TRBV11-2 to TRBJ1-1; D might be TRBD1 (6 bases). This CDR3 is 14 amino acids long. Germline CDR1 is SGHAT and CDR2 is FQNNGV. V dropped 4 bases and J dropped 4 bases, with 13 bases sitting between them. The CDR3 protein is CASSSDTGFTEAFF. The CDR3 DNA, read in part, is TGTGCCAGCAGCTCCGATACAGGGTTCACTGAA.

This clone was seen many times. Read sequence stops 3 residues before the CDR3 end, and the germline J gene provides the missing end. The J gene is TRBJ2-7, the V gene TRBV24-1; 10 bases are a match to TRBD2. Germline-derived CDR1 and CDR2 are KGHDR and SFDVKD. Germline trimming cut 2 bases from V and 3 bases from J; bases unmatched to any gene: 21. The CDR3 totals 21 residues. The CDR3 reads CATSDSPGQAGTSDRGYEQYF. Incomplete CDR3 DNA: TGTGCCACCAGTGATTCGCCCGGACAGGCAGGGACTAGCGATCGAGGCTACGAG.

This clone was detected only a few times. With the read ending 3 residues before the CDR3 end, the germline J gene is used to fill in that end. V and J are TRBV5-1 and TRBJ2-1; 10 bases match TRBD2. Germline trimming cut 7 bases from V and 5 bases from J; bases unmatched to any gene: 6. This CDR3 is 14 amino acids long. The germline CDR1 and CDR2 sequences are SGHRS and YFSETQ. The covered CDR3 bases are TGCGCCAGCCGTGCAGCGGGAGGGAACAATGAG. It yields the protein CASRAAGGNNE. The whole CDR3 region reads CASRAAGGNNEQFF.

There are a few counts of this clone. The CDR3 end falls 3 residues outside the read, so it is completed with the germline J gene. V gene TRBV20-1 combines with J gene TRBJ2-1; TRBD1 is a possible D gene (5 bases). This CDR3 is built from 12 residues. V was pared by 2 bases and J by 6 bases, with 8 bases between. Germline CDR1 reads DFQATT; CDR2 reads SNEGSKA (reference sequence). The CDR3 loop is CSARQGGNEQFF. Incomplete CDR3 DNA: TGCAGTGCTAGACAGGGCGGCAATGAG.

A note on this clone: The sequence runs out 3 residues before the end of the CDR3; the remainder is reconstructed from the germline J gene. J is TRBJ1-1 and V is TRBV18; no firm D call. The germline V gene encodes CDR1 KGHSH and CDR2 LQKENI. Trimming pared 3 bases from V and 1 base from J, leaving 9 bases between. This CDR3 has 14 residues. The CDR3 bases that were read are TGTGCCAGCTCACCGTCCAGGCAGAACACTGAA. It codes for CASSPSRQNTE. The full CDR3 protein is CASSPSRQNTEAFF. The whole variable domain, filled in from reference TRBV18 and TRBJ1-1, reads NAGVMQNPRHLVRRRGQEARLRCSPMKGHSHVYWYRQLPEEGLKFMVYLQKENIIDESGMPKERFSAEFPKEGPSILRIQQVVRGDSAAYFCASSPSRQNTEAFFGQGTRLTVV.

This clone was seen ten or more times. The CDR3 extends 3 residues past the end of the read, so its final part is completed from the germline J gene. The rearrangement links TRBV7-8 to TRBJ2-3; TRBD2 matches 9 bases. V lost 5 bases to trimming and J lost 2 bases; unmatched junction nucleotides: 11. The germline gives CDR1 SGHVS, CDR2 FQNEAQ. This CDR3 contains 17 residues. Incomplete CDR3 DNA: TGTGCCAGCAGCCCAGCGGGGGGACAGCTTATCACAGATACG. This translates into CASSPAGGQLITDT. The CDR3 in its entirety is CASSPAGGQLITDTQYF.

This clone was observed at least ten times. The read terminates 3 residues ahead of where the CDR3 ends, so the germline J gene completes it. V gene TRBV7-9 combines with J gene TRBJ1-1; maybe TRBD1 (6 bases). The germline gives CDR1 SEHNR, CDR2 FQNEAQ (reference sequence). This CDR3 comprises 14 residues. Partial CDR3 DNA: TGTGCCAGCAGCCCAGCGGACAGCCCAGGGGAA. It specifies CASSPADSPGE. The whole CDR3 protein is CASSPADSPGEAFF.

There are many counts of this clone. The CDR3 goes on 3 residues after the read ends, and that part is filled in from the germline J gene. The chain combines TRBV7-9 with TRBJ2-7; D is unresolved. This CDR3 is 14 amino acids long. Germline V gene sequence: CDR1 SEHNR, CDR2 FQNEAQ (reference sequence). Trimming shortened V by 5 bases and J by 6 bases, and 17 bases separated the two germline ends. CDR3 region: CASSRGLEVGEQYF. CDR3 DNA (partial): TGTGCCAGCAGCCGCGGCCTCGAAGTGGGCGAG.

This clone was found many times. The read ends 3 residues before the CDR3 terminus; that terminus is restored from the germline J gene. V is TRBV18 and J is TRBJ1-2; D is perhaps TRBD1 (5 bases). V lost 0 bases and J lost 6, with 11 bases in between. The CDR3 contains 14 residues. Germline V CDR1 and CDR2: KGHSH, LQKENI. The CDR3 loop reads CASSPPGRLNGYTF. The CDR3 bases that were read are TGTGCCAGCTCACCACCGGGGCGCCTGAATGGC.

This clone was detected only a few times. The CDR3 extends 3 residues past the end of the read, so its final part is completed from the germline J gene. The gene calls are TRBV7-6 and TRBJ1-2; 10 bases agree with TRBD1. This CDR3 is built from 15 residues. Per germline, CDR1 SGHVS and CDR2 FNYEAQ. The J segment lost 4 bases and the V segment lost 3 bases, leaving 5 bases of the junction unmatched. CDR3 protein: CASSFSGTGAYGYTF. The DNA read from the CDR3 is TGTGCCAGCAGCTTTTCCGGGACAGGGGCCTATGGC. The full variable domain, with the rest looked up from reference TRBV7-6 and TRBJ1-2, is GAGVSQSPRYKVTKRGQDVALRCDPISGHVSLYWYRQALGQGPEFLTYFNYEAQQDKSGLPNDRFSAERPEGSISTLTIQRTEQRDSAMYRCASSFSGTGAYGYTFGSGTRLTVV.

In its sample, this clone was seen many times. Read data end 3 residues before the CDR3 end; the end is taken from the germline J gene. The chain uses TRBV5-4 and TRBJ1-1; no reliable D call. Trimming pared 3 bases from V and 0 bases from J, leaving 12 bases between. The CDR3 spans 15 residues. The germline V gene encodes CDR1 SGHNT and CDR2 YYREEE (reference sequence). The CDR3 loop is CASSSKLGLNTEAFF. The DNA read from the CDR3 is TGTGCCAGCAGCTCTAAATTGGGCCTGAACACTGAA. The full variable domain, rest sourced from reference TRBV5-4 and TRBJ1-1, is ETGVTQSPTHLIKTRGQQVTLRCSSQSGHNTVSWYQQALGQGPQFIFQYYREEENGRGNFPPRFSGLQFPNYSSELNVNALELDDSALYLCASSSKLGLNTEAFFGQGTRLTVV.